The TCR beta chain under discussion was sequenced for a study of T cell changes during pregnancy in multiple sclerosis (dated by TCRdb to between 2018 and 2021). Regarding the research as a whole: In women with multiple sclerosis, the researchers looked at how the T cell repertoire shifted as pregnancy progressed.

As concerns this clone: What antigen it recognizes has not been identified. Base quality data are lacking; no much larger clone is found one base away.

Library generation was performed with the immunoSEQ multiplex PCR assay. In TCRdb, the immuneACCESS table is reduced to in-frame sequences with V and J assigned. These tables do not hold every clone; where another copy was compared, an unresolved V gene accounts for under half, and the others remain unexplained. The sample table shows about 96,000 clones, and almost 95% are seen once. The top ten hold about 2.4% of the sample. Counted from cysteine to phenylalanine, this CDR3 has 16 amino acids. Here the CDR3 DNA is all that survives: 48 bases in frame from base 1. The junction carries 20 bases between V and J, which are trimmed by 5 bases and 4 bases respectively. CDR1 and CDR2 (MNHEY, SMNVEV) derive from the germline V gene (reference sequence).

The chain uses TRBV27 and TRBJ1-2; the D gene remains uncertain. The specimen was peripheral blood, collected in the first trimester of pregnancy. The clonotype was recovered from a female donor with multiple sclerosis, enrolled in a pregnancy study. The CDR3 protein sequence reads: CASSPMGCPGCYGYTF. The DNA sequence reads TGTGCCAGCAGTCCGATGGGCTGCCCCGGATGCTATGGCTACACCTTC.